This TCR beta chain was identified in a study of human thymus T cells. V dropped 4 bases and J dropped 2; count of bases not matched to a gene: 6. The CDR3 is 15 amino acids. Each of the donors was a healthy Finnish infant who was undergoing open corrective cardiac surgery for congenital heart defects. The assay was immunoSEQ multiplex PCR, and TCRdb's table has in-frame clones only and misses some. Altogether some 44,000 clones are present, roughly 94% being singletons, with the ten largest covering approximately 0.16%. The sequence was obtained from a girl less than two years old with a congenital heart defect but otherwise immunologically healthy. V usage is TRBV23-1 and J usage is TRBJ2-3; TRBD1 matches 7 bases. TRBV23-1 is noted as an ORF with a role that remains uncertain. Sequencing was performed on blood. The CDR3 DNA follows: TGCGCCAGCAGTCTCCGGGACAGCACCACAGATACGCAGTATTTT. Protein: CASSLRDSTTDTQYF.